Listed here are 16 T cell receptor beta chains from one sample, sequenced in a study of TIL therapy for anti-PD-1-resistant metastatic lung cancer. Time point denoted: pre-treatment sample, taken before nivolumab and TIL therapy. This was the immunoSEQ v3 assay. Assay: immunoSEQ multiplex PCR; the TCRdb copy retains only in-frame clones and omits some. The sample records over 20,000 clones, 78% being singletons. This material consisted of blood, taken at baseline. The receptor set was obtained from a person aged 25 to 85 with non-small cell lung cancer.

V and J are TRBV5-1 and TRBJ2-2, with a possible D match to TRBD1 (5 bases). CDR1 is SGHRS, CDR2 YFSETQ, per germline. Trimming left V 2 bases short and J 7 bases short, with 6 bases between. This CDR3 has 12 residues. The CDR3 reads CASSLQVGELFF. The CDR3 DNA sequence: TGCGCCAGCAGCTTACAGGTCGGGGAGCTGTTTTTT.

The chain combines TRBV2 with TRBJ2-5, with unresolved D. The CDR3 runs to 13 residues. The V end was cut by 2 bases, the J end by 6 bases, with 10 bases between. Germline CDR1 SNHLY, CDR2 FYNNEI. The CDR3, as DNA: TGTGCCAGCAGTGAACGGCCCCCTAAGACCCAGTACTTC. Translated: CASSERPPKTQYF.

The chain carries TRBV5-5 and TRBJ2-7, with D unresolved. V lost 4 bases to trimming and J lost 4 bases, with 9 bases between them. CDR3 length: 12 amino acids. Germline CDR1 and CDR2: SGHKS and YYEKEE (reference sequence). CDR3 sequence: CASSRKLYEQYF. The CDR3 coding sequence is TGTGCCAGCAGCAGAAAACTTTACGAGCAGTACTTC.

The chain combines TRBV11-2 with TRBJ2-5, with 8 bases identical to TRBD1. The trim removed 5 bases at V and 3 bases at J, leaving 8 bases unmatched. The CDR3 spans 15 residues. Germline lookup yields CDR1 SGHAT and CDR2 FQNNGV. For the CDR3, the DNA is TGTGCCAGCAGCCGACCACAGGGGGTAGAAGAGACCCAGTACTTC. It is translated as CASSRPQGVEETQYF. Using reference TRBV11-2 and TRBJ2-5 for the parts outside the CDR3, the full variable domain is EAGVAQSPRYKIIEKRQSVAFWCNPISGHATLYWYQQILGQGPKLLIQFQNNGVVDDSQLPKDRFSAERLKGVDSTLKIQPAKLEDSAVYLCASSRPQGVEETQYFGPGTRLLVL.

The chain recombines TRBV20-1 with TRBJ2-5; D is unresolved. The CDR3 has 11 residues. V dropped 2 bases and J dropped 1 base, with 2 bases sitting between them. Per the germline V gene, CDR1 is DFQATT and CDR2 is SNEGSKA (reference sequence). In nucleotides, the CDR3 is TGCAGTGCTAGACGCCAAGAGACCCAGTACTTC. It codes for CSARRQETQYF.

This clone was counted a few times. This chain links TRBV2 with TRBJ2-3; D gene uncertain. Germline CDR1 and CDR2: SNHLY and FYNNEI. The CDR3 contains 12 residues. Trimming took 6 bases from V and 5 from J, leaving 9 bases between them. Here the CDR3 DNA reads TGTGCCAGCAGGACCTACGGAGATACGCAGTATTTT. Encoded protein: CASRTYGDTQYF. The variable domain in full, with the rest retrieved from reference TRBV2 and TRBJ2-3, is EPEVTQTPSHQVTQMGQEVILRCVPISNHLYFYWYRQILGQKVEFLVSFYNNEISEKSEIFDDQFSVERPDGSNFTLKIRSTKLEDSAMYFCASRTYGDTQYFGPGTRLTVL.

The V call is TRBV19, the J call TRBJ1-1; D ambiguous. Trimming pared 1 base from V and 1 base from J, leaving 4 bases between. The CDR3 length is 13 residues. Germline-derived CDR1 and CDR2 are LNHDA and SQIVND (reference sequence). As DNA, the CDR3 is TGTGCCAGTAGTATAGCAGAGAACACTGAAGCTTTCTTT. This translates into CASSIAENTEAFF.

The V call is TRBV4-3, the J call TRBJ2-7, with unresolved D. The CDR3 has 15 amino acids. Germline V gives CDR1 LGHNA, CDR2 YSLEER. V was cut by 0 bases and J by 5 bases, with 14 bases left in between. The CDR3 sequence is CASSQELGKVHEQYF. The CDR3 DNA follows: TGCGCCAGCAGCCAAGAGCTAGGGAAGGTTCACGAGCAGTACTTC.

This clone has a handful of counts. The chain recombines TRBV7-9 with TRBJ1-2; D is undetermined. Between the trimmed V and J ends, which lost 6 bases and 7 bases, there was a span of 24 bases. The CDR3 is 16 amino acids. Germline CDR1 reads SEHNR; CDR2 reads FQNEAQ (reference sequence). In DNA, the CDR3 is TGTGCCAGCAGTCAGTCCGGTAGTGGGCCCTTCGGTGGCTACACCTTC. It translates to CASSQSGSGPFGGYTF.

The V call is TRBV7-3, the J call TRBJ1-4, with 7 bases aligning to TRBD1. Germline loops: CDR1 SGHTA, CDR2 FQGTGA. There are 14 residues in the CDR3. V gave up 8 bases and J gave up 6 bases; unmatched junction bases: 9. For the CDR3, the DNA is TGTGCCAGCCGCCCCCCGGACAGGTATGAAAAACTGTTTTTT. Translation gives CASRPPDRYEKLFF.

The chain uses TRBV4-1 and TRBJ2-2; tentatively, D is TRBD1 or TRBD2 (7 bases each). Trimming took off 0 bases at V and 1 base at J, with 18 bases between the two ends. This CDR3 spans 19 amino acids. Germline V gene lookup returns CDR1 MGHRA and CDR2 YSYEKL. Here the CDR3 DNA reads TGCGCCAGCAGCCAAGACCGGGACAGCGGGATTCTGAACACCGGGGAGCTGTTTTTT. It specifies CASSQDRDSGILNTGELFF.

The gene calls are TRBV4-1 and TRBJ2-3, with 8 bases fitting TRBD2. This CDR3 region has 17 residues. Germline V gene lookup returns CDR1 MGHRA and CDR2 YSYEKL. J gave up 2 bases and V 0 bases, and 7 bases lay outside the gene matches. The CDR3 sequence is CASSQDWASGLTDTQYF. CDR3 nucleotide sequence: TGCGCCAGCAGCCAAGATTGGGCTAGCGGGCTCACAGATACGCAGTATTTT.

V is TRBV27 and J is TRBJ1-6; a possible D gene is TRBD1 (5 bases). V was trimmed by 5 bases and J by 12 bases, leaving 17 bases between them. The CDR3 is 14 residues long. Germline values: CDR1 MNHEY, CDR2 SMNVEV (reference sequence). CDR3 DNA: TGTGCCAGCAGTCCAGATGGGGCCTGGGGACCCCTCCACTTT. This gives the protein CASSPDGAWGPLHF.

V gene TRBV9 combines with J gene TRBJ2-3, with D uncertain. Looked up from germline, CDR1 is SGDLS and CDR2 is YYNGEE. This CDR3 comprises 16 residues. Trimming left V 0 bases short and J 1 base short, with 12 bases between. The CDR3 loop is CASSVALNSGTDTQYF. Here the CDR3 DNA reads TGTGCCAGCAGCGTAGCTTTAAACAGTGGCACAGATACGCAGTATTTT.

The chain combines TRBV4-1 with TRBJ2-5; D is ambiguous. With 1 base removed from V and 1 base from J, the gap between germline ends came to 10 bases. Germline V CDR1 and CDR2: MGHRA, YSYEKL. The CDR3 runs 15 residues. The DNA of the CDR3 is TGCGCCAGCAGCCAAGTACTTGCGACCCAAGAGACCCAGTACTTC. The encoded protein is CASSQVLATQETQYF.

This clone showed up just a few times. The chain links TRBV9 to TRBJ2-1; D assignment may be TRBD1 or TRBD2 (5 bases each). The CDR3 runs to 15 residues. V dropped 1 base and J dropped 3 bases, with 11 bases sitting between them. The germline V gene encodes CDR1 SGDLS and CDR2 YYNGEE. The DNA for the CDR3 is TGTGCCAGCAGCGTATCGGGGCCCGACTACAATGAGCAGTTCTTC. Translating gives CASSVSGPDYNEQFF.